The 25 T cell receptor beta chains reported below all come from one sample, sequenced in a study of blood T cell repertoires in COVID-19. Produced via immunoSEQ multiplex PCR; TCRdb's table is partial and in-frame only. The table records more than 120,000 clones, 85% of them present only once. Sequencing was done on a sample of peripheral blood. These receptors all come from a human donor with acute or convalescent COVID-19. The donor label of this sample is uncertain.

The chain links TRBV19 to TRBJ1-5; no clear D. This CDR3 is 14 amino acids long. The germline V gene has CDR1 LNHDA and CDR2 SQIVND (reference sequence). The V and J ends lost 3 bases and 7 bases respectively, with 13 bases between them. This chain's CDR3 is CASSMGAVWQPQHF. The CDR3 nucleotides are TGTGCCAGTAGTATGGGAGCAGTGTGGCAGCCCCAGCATTTT.

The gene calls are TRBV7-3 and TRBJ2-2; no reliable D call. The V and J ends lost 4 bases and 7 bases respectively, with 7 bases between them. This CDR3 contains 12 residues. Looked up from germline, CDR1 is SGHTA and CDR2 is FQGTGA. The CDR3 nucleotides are TGTGCCAGCAGCTCACAGCTCGGGGAGCTGTTTTTT. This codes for CASSSQLGELFF.

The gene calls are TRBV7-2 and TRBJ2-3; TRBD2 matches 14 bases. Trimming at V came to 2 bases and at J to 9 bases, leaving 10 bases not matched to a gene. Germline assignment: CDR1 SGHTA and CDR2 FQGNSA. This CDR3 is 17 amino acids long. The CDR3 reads CASSLSPTGTSGGTQYF. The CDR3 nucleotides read TGTGCCAGCAGCTTAAGTCCTACCGGGACTAGCGGGGGCACGCAGTATTTT.

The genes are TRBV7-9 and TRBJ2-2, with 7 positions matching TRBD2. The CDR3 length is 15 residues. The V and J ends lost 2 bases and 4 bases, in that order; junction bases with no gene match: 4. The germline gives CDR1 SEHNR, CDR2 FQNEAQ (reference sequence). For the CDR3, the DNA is TGTGCCAGCAGCTTAACTCTAGCGGTCACCGGGGAGCTGTTTTTT. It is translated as CASSLTLAVTGELFF.

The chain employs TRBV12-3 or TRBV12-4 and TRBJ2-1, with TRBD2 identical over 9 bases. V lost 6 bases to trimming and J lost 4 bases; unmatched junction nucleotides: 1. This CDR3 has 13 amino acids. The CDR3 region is CASRTSGYNEQFF. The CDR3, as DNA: TGTGCCAGCAGGACTAGCGGATACAATGAGCAGTTCTTC.

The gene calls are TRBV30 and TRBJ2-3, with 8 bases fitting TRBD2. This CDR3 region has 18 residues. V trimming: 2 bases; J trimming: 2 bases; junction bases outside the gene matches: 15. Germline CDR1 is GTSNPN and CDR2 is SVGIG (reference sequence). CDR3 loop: CAWSSSRTSSGSTDTQYF. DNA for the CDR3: TGTGCCTGGAGTTCTTCCCGGACTAGCTCAGGATCCACAGATACGCAGTATTTT. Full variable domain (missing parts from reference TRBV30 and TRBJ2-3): SQTIHQWPATLVQPVGSPLSLECTVEGTSNPNLYWYRQAAGRGLQLLFYSVGIGQISSEVPQNLSASRPQDRQFILSSKKLLLSDSGFYLCAWSSSRTSSGSTDTQYFGPGTRLTVL.

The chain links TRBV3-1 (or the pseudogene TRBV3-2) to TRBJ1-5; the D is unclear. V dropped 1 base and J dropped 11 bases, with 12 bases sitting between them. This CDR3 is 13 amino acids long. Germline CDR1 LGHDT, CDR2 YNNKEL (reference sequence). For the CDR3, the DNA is TGTGCCAGCAGCCAAGGGAAGGGAGGGACCCAGCATTTT. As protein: CASSQGKGGTQHF.

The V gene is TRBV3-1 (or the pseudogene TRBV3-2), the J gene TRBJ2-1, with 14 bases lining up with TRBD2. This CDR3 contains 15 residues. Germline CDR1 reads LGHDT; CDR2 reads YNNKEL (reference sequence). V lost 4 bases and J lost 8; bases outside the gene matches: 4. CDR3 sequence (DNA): TGTGCCAGCAGCCCGGGACTAGCGGGAGTGTATGAGCAGTTCTTC. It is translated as CASSPGLAGVYEQFF.

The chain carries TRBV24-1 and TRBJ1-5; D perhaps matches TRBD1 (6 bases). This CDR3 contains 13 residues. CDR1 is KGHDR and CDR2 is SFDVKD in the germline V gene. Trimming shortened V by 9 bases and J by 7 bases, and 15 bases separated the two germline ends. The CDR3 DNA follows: TGTGCCACCTGTCAGGGGCAAGGCCAGCCCCAGCATTTT. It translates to CATCQGQGQPQHF.

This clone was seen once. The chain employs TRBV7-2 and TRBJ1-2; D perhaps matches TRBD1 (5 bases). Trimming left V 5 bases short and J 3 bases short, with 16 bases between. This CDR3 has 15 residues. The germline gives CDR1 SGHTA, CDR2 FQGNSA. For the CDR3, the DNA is TGTGCCAGCAGCCAAGAGTCAGGGATAGACTATGGCTACACCTTC. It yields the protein CASSQESGIDYGYTF.

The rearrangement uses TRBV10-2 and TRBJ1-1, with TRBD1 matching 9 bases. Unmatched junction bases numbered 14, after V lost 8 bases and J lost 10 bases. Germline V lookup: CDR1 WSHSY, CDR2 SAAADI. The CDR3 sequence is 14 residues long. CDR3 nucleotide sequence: TGCGCCAGCTCTCCGGGACAGGGAAGAAAGGGAGCTTTCTTT. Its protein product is CASSPGQGRKGAFF.

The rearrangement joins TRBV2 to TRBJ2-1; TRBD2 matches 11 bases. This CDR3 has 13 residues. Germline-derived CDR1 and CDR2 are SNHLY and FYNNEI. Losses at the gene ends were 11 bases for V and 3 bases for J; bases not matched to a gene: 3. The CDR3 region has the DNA TGTGCCTGCGGGACTAGCGGCTACAATGAGCAGTTCTTC. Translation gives CACGTSGYNEQFF.

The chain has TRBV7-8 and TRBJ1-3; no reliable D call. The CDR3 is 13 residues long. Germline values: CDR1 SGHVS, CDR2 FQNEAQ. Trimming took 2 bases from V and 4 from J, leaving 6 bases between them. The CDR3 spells CASSLFPGNTIYF. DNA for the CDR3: TGTGCCAGCAGCTTATTCCCGGGAAACACCATATATTTT.

CDR3 in DNA: TGTGCCACCAGCAGAAATACTCTAAGTCGTATTACAGATACGCAGTATTTT. Protein sequence: CATSRNTLSRITDTQYF. This chain links TRBV15 with TRBJ2-3; D gene ambiguous. Germline lookup yields CDR1 LNHNV and CDR2 YYDKDF (reference sequence). The CDR3 totals 17 residues. Trimming removed 2 bases from V and 3 bases from J, with 18 bases in between.

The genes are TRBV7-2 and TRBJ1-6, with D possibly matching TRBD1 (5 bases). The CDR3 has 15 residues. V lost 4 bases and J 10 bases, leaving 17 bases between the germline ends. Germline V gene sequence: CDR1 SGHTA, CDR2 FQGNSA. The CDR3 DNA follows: TGTGCCAGCAGCTCCTCGGGAGGGGCGGGCTCACCCCTCCACTTT. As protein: CASSSSGGAGSPLHF. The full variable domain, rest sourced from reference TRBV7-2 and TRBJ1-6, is GAGVSQSPSNKVTEKGKDVELRCDPISGHTALYWYRQSLGQGLEFLIYFQGNSAPDKSGLPSDRFSAERTGGSVSTLTIQRTQQEDSAVYLCASSSSGGAGSPLHFGNGTRLTVT.

CDR3 nucleotides: TGTGCCAGCAGTTACCCTGGGACAGTGAATCAGCCCCAGCATTTT. The encoded protein is CASSYPGTVNQPQHF. The J gene is TRBJ1-5, the V gene TRBV6-5; 7 nucleotides agree with TRBD1. CDR1 is MNHEY and CDR2 is SVGAGI in the germline V gene. V was clipped by 2 bases and J by 4 bases; unmatched bases: 5. The CDR3 length is 15 residues.

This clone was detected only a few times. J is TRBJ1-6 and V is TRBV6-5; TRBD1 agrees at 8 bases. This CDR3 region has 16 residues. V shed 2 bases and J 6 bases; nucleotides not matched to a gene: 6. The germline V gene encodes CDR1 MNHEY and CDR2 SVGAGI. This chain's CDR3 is CASSYDGTGSNSPLHF. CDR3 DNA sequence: TGTGCCAGCAGTTACGATGGGACAGGTTCTAATTCACCCCTCCACTTT.

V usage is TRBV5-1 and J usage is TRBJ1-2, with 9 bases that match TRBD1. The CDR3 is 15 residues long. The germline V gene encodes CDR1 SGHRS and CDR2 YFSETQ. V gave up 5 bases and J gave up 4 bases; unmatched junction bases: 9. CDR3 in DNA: TGCGCCAGCAGTCGGACCGGGACAGGGAGCTATGGCTACACCTTC. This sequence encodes CASSRTGTGSYGYTF. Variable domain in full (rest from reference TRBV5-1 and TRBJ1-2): KAGVTQTPRYLIKTRGQQVTLSCSPISGHRSVSWYQQTPGQGLQFLFEYFSETQRNKGNFPGRFSGRQFSNSRSEMNVSTLELGDSALYLCASSRTGTGSYGYTFGSGTRLTVV.

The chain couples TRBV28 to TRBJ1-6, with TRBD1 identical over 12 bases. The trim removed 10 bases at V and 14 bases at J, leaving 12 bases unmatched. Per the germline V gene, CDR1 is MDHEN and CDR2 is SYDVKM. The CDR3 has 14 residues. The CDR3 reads CATDAPGQGATLHF. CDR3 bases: TGTGCCACCGATGCTCCGGGACAGGGGGCGACCCTCCACTTT.

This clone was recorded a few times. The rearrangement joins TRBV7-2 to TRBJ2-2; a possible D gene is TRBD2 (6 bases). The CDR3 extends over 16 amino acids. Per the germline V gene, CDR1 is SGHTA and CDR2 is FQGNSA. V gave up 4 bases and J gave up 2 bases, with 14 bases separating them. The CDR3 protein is CASSWAGPGNTGELFF. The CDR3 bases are TGTGCCAGCAGCTGGGCGGGACCCGGTAACACCGGGGAGCTGTTTTTT.

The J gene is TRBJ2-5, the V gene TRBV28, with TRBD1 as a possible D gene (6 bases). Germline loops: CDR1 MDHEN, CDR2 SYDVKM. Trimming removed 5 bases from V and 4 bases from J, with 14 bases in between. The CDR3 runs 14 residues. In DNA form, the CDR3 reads TGTGCCAGCAGTCCACAGGGACACGGAGAGACCCAGTACTTC. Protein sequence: CASSPQGHGETQYF.

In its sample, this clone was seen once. CDR3 sequence: CASSQGYEQYF. Here the CDR3 DNA reads TGTGCCAGCAGTCAGGGGTACGAGCAGTACTTC. The rearrangement links TRBV21-1 to TRBJ2-7; the table's D gene call, TRBD1, was not cross checked with the DNA. TRBV21-1 is a recognized pseudogene. The CDR3 has 11 amino acids.

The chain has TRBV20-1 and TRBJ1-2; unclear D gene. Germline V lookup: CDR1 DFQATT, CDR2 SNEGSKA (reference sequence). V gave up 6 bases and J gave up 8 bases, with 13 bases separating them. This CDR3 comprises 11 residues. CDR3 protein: CSAILGEGYTF. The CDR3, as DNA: TGCAGTGCCATTTTGGGCGAAGGCTACACCTTC.

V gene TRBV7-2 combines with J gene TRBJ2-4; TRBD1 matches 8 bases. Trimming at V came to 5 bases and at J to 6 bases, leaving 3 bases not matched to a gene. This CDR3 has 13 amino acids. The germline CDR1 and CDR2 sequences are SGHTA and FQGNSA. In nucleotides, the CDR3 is TGTGCCAGCAGCCCGGGACAGGCAAACATTCAGTACTTC. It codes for CASSPGQANIQYF.

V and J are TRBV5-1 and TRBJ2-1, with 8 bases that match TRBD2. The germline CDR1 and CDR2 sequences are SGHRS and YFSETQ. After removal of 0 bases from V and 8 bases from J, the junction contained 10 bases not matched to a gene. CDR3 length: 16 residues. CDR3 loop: CASSLGPRGGTDEQFF. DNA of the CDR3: TGCGCCAGCAGCTTGGGTCCCCGGGGGGGCACGGATGAGCAGTTCTTC. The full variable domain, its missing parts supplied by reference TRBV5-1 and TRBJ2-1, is KAGVTQTPRYLIKTRGQQVTLSCSPISGHRSVSWYQQTPGQGLQFLFEYFSETQRNKGNFPGRFSGRQFSNSRSEMNVSTLELGDSALYLCASSLGPRGGTDEQFFGPGTRLTVL.